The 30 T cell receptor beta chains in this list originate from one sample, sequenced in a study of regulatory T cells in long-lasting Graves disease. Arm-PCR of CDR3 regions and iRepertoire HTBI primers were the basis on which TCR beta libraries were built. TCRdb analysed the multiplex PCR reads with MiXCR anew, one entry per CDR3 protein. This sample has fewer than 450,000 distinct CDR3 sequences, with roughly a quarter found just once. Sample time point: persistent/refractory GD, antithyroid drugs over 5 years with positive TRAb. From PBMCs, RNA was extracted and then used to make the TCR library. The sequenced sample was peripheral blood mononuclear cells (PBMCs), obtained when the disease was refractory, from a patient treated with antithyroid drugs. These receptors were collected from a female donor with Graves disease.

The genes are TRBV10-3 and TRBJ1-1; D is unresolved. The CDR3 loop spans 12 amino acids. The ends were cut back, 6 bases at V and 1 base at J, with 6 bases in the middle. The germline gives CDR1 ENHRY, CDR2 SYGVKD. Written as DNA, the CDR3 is TGTGCCATCAGGGCAGAGAACACTGAAGCTTTCTTT. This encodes CAIRAENTEAFF.

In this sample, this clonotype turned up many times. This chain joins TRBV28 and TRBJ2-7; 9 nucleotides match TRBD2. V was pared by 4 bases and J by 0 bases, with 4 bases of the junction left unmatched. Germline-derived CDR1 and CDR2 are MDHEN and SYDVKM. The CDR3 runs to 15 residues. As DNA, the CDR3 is TGTGCCAGCAGTTCAGGGCGGGAGGGCTCCTACGAGCAGTACTTC. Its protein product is CASSSGREGSYEQYF.

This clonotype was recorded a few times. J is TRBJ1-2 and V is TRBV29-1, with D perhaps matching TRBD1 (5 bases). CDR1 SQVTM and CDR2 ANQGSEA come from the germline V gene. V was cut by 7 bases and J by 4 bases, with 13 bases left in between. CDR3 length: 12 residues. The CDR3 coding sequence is TGCAGCGGGGGGGGTCTCGGCTATGGCTACACCTTC. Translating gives CSGGGLGYGYTF.

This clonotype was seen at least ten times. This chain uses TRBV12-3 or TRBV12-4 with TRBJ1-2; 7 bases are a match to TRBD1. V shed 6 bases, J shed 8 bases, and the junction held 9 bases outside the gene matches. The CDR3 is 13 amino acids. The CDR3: CASSFTGDRGYTF. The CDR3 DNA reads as TGTGCCAGCAGCTTTACAGGGGACCGGGGCTACACCTTC.

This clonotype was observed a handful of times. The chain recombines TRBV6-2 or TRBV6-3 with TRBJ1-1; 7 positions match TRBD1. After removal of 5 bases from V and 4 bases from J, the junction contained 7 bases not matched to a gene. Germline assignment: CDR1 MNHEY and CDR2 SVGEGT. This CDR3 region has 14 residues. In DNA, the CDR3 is TGTGCCAGCAGTAGAACAGGGGTGACCACTGAAGCTTTCTTT. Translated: CASSRTGVTTEAFF.

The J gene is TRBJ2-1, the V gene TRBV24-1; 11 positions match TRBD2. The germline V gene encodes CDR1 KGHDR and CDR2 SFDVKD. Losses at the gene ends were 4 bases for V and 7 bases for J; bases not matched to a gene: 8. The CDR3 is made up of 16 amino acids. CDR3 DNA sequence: TGTGCCACCAGTGACCCTAGCGGGAGGCTTGGGAATGAGCAGTTCTTC. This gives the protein CATSDPSGRLGNEQFF.

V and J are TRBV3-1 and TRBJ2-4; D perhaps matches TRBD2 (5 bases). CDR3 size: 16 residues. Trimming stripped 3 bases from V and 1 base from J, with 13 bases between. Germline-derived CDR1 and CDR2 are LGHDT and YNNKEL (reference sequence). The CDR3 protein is CASSHTQPGAKNIQYF. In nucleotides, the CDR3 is TGTGCCAGCAGCCATACACAGCCGGGGGCCAAAAACATTCAGTACTTC.

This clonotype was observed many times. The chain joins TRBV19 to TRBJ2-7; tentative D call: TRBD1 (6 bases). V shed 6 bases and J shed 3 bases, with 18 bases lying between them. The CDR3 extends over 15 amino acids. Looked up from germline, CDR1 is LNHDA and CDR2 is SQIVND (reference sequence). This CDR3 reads CASSAAMGANYEQYF. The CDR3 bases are TGTGCCAGTAGCGCAGCCATGGGGGCAAACTACGAGCAGTACTTC.

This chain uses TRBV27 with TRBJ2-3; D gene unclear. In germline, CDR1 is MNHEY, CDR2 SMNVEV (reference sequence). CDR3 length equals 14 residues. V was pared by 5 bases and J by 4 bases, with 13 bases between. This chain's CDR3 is CASSPHFLSDTQYF. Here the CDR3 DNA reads TGTGCCAGCAGTCCCCATTTTTTGTCAGATACGCAGTATTTT.

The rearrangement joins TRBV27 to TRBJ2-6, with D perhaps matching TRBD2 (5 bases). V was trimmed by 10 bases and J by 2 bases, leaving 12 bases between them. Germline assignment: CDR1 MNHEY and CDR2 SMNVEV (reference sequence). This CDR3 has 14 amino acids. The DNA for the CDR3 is TGTGCCACTTGGACTGCAGCTGGGGCCAACGTCCTGACTTTC. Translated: CATWTAAGANVLTF.

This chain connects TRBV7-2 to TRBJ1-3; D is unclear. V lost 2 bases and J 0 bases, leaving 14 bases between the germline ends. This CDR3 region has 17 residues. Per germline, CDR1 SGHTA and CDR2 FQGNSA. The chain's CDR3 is CASSLSPAMISGNTIYF. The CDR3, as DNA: TGTGCCAGCAGCTTATCTCCAGCAATGATCTCTGGAAACACCATATATTTT.

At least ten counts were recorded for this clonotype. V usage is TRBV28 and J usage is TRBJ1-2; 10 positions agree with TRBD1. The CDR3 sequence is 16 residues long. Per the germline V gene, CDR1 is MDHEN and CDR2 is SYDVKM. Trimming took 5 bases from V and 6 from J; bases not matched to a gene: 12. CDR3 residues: CASSLDRGNAGDGYTF. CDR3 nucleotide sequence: TGTGCCAGCAGTCTGGACAGGGGGAATGCAGGCGATGGCTACACCTTC.

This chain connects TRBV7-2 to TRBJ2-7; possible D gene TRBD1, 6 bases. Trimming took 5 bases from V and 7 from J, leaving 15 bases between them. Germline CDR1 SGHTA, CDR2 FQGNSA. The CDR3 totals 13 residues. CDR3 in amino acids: CASSTSTGREQYF. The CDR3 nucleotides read TGTGCCAGCAGCACCTCCACAGGGCGTGAGCAGTACTTC.

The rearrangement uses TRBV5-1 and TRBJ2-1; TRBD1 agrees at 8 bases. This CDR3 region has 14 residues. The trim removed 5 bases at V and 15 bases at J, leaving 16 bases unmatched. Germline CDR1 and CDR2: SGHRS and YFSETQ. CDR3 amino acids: CASSPDRGTIDLFF. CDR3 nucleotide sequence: TGCGCCAGCAGTCCCGACAGGGGTACGATCGATCTGTTCTTC.

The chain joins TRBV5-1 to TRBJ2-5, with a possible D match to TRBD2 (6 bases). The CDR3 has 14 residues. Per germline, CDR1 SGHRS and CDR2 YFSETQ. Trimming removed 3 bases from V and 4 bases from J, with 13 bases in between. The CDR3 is CASSSFGGGETQYF. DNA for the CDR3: TGCGCCAGCAGCTCATTCGGGGGAGGAGAGACCCAGTACTTC.

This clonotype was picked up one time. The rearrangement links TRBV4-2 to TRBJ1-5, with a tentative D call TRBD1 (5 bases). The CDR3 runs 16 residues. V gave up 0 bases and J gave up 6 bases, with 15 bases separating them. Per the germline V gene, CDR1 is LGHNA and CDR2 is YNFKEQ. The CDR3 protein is CASSQDLAGVGQPQHF. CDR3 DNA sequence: TGTGCCAGCAGCCAAGATTTGGCGGGGGTGGGTCAGCCCCAGCATTTT.

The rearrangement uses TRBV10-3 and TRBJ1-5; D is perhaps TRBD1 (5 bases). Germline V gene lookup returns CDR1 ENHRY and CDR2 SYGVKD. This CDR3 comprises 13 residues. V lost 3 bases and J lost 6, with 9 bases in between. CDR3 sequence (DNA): TGTGCCATCAGTGATGGGGGAAGTCAGCCCCAGCATTTT. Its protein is CAISDGGSQPQHF.

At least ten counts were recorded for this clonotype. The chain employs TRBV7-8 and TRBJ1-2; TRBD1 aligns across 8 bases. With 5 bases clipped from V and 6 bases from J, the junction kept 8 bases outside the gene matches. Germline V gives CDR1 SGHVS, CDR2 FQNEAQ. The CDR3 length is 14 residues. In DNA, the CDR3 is TGTGCCAGCAGCCCCGGACAGGGTGGGAATGGCTACACCTTC. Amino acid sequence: CASSPGQGGNGYTF.

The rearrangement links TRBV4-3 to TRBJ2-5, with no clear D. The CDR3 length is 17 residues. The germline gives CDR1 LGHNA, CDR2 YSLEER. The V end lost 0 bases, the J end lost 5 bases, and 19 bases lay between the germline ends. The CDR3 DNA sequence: TGCGCCAGCAGCCAAGATTCCTCTGTGTATCTCCGGGAGACCCAGTACTTC. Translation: CASSQDSSVYLRETQYF.

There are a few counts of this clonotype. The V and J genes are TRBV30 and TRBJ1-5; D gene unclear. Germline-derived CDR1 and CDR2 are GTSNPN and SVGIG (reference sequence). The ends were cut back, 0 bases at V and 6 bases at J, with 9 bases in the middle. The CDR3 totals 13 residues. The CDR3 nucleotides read TGTGCCTGGAGTGTGGGTGGGTTTCAGCCCCAGCATTTT. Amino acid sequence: CAWSVGGFQPQHF.

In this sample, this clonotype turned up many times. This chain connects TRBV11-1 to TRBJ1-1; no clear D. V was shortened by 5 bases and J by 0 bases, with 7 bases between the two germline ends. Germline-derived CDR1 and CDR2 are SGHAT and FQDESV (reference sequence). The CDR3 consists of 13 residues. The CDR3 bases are TGTGCCAGCAGCCACACAGTGAACACTGAAGCTTTCTTT. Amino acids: CASSHTVNTEAFF.

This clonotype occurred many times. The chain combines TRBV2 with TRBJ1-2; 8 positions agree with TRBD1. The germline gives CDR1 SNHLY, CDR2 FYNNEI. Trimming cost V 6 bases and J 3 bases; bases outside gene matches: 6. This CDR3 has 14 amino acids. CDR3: CASRVDRVDYGYTF. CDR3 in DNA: TGTGCCAGCAGGGTGGACAGGGTGGACTATGGCTACACCTTC. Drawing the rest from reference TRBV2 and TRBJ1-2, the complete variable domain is EPEVTQTPSHQVTQMGQEVILRCVPISNHLYFYWYRQILGQKVEFLVSFYNNEISEKSEIFDDQFSVERPDGSNFTLKIRSTKLEDSAMYFCASRVDRVDYGYTFGSGTRLTVV.

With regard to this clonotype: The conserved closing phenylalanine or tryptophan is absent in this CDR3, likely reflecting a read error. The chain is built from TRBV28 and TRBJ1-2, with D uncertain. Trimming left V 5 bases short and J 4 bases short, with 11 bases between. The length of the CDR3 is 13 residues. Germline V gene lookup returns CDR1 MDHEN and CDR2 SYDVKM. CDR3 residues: CASSPEAFYGYTL. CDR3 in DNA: TGTGCCAGCAGTCCTGAGGCATTCTATGGCTACACCCTC.

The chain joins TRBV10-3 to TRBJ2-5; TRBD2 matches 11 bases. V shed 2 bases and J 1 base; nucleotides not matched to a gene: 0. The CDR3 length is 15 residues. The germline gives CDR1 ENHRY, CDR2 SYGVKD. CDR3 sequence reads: CAISELAGGQETQYF. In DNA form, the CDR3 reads TGTGCCATCAGTGAGCTAGCGGGGGGCCAAGAGACCCAGTACTTC.

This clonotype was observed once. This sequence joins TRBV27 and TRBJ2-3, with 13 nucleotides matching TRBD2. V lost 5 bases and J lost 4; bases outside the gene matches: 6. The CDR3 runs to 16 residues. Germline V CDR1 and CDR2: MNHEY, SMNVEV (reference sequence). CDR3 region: CASSPGTSGMADTQYF. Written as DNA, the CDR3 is TGTGCCAGCAGTCCCGGGACTAGCGGGATGGCAGATACGCAGTATTTT.

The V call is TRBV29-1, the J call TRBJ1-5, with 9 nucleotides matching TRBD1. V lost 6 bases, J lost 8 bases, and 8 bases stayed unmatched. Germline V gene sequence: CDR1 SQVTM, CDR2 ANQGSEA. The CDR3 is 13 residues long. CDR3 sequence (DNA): TGCAGCGTGGGTACAGGGGGCAAGGAGCCCCAGCATTTT. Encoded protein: CSVGTGGKEPQHF.

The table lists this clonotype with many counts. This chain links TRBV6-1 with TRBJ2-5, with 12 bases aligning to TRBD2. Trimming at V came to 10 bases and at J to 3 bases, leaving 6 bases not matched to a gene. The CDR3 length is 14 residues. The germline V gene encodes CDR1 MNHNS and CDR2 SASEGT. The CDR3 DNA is TGTGCCACCCTTCCTAGCGGGGGGGAAGAGACCCAGTACTTC. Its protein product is CATLPSGGEETQYF.

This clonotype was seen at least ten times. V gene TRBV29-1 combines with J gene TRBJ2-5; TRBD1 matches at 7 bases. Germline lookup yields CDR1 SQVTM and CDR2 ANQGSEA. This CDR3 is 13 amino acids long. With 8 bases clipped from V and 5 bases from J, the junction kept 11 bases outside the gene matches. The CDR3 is CSSTDRVRETQYF. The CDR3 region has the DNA TGCAGCTCGACCGACAGGGTCCGGGAGACCCAGTACTTC.

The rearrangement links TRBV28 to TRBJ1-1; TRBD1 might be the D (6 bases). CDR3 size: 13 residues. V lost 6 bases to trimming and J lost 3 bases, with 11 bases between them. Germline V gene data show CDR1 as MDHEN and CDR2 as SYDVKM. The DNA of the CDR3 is TGTGCCAGCAGCTCCGGGACACACACTGAAGCTTTCTTT. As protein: CASSSGTHTEAFF.

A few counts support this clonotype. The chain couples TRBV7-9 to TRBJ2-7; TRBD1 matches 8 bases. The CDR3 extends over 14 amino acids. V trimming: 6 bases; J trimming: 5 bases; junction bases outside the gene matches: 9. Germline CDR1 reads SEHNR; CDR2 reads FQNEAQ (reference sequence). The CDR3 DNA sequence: TGTGCCAGCAGTCCGGACAGGGTGTCGAACGAGCAGTACTTC. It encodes CASSPDRVSNEQYF.